These T cell receptor beta chains were read from a single sample in a study of T cells in Graves' hyperthyroidism and ophthalmopathy. TCRdb processed the multiplex PCR reads anew with MiXCR; each CDR3 protein has one entry. The sample yields about 640,000 distinct CDR3 sequences, approximately 42% seen once. The sequenced sample consisted of peripheral blood or thyroid tissue (not recorded which). These receptors were taken from an adult man with Graves' disease, either hyperthyroidism or ophthalmopathy (not recorded which). Each CDR3 is given with its conserved first and last residue. D genes are given only for firm matches. Some rows have no size entry. The others give once, few or many, or a class for an expanded clone.

>TRBD1|TRBJ1-5|few|TRBV20-1
CSAMFGTDSNQPQHF
TGCAGTGCAATGTTCGGGACAGATAGCAATCAGCCCCAGCATTTT
>.|TRBJ1-6|many|TRBV7-6
CASSGAGGGDSPLHF
TGTGCCAGCAGCGGGGCGGGGGGAGGGGATTCACCCCTCCACTTT
>TRBD2|TRBJ2-2|.|TRBV20-1
CSARTTSGGGTGELFF
TGCAGTGCTAGAACGACTAGCGGGGGAGGCACCGGGGAGCTGTTTTTT
>.|TRBJ1-6|.|TRBV9
CASSVGTTSPLHF
TGTGCCAGCAGCGTAGGGACCACTAGTCCCCTCCACTTT
>.|TRBJ2-6|many|TRBV20-1
CSAREVRANVLTF
TGCAGTGCTAGAGAGGTGCGAGCCAACGTCCTGACTTTC
>TRBD1|TRBJ1-5|.|TRBV6-1
CASSRQGAQHF
TGTGCCAGCAGCCGACAGGGAGCCCAGCATTTT
>TRBD1|TRBJ1-1|.|TRBV19
CASSIMGQGAAFF
TGTGCCAGTAGTATCATGGGACAGGGTGCGGCTTTCTTT
>.|TRBJ2-2|few|TRBV2
CASNEQANTGELFF
TGTGCCAGCAACGAACAGGCCAACACCGGGGAGCTGTTTTTT
>TRBD1|TRBJ1-2|.|TRBV20-1
CSARSPGTDYGYTF
TGCAGTGCTAGATCCCCCGGGACAGACTATGGCTACACCTTC
>.|TRBJ1-1|.|TRBV7-2
CASSLVGVNSPPFMNTEAFF
TGTGCCAGCAGCTTAGTAGGAGTAAACAGTCCACCATTCATGAACACTGAAGCTTTCTTT
>.|TRBJ2-7|many|TRBV15
CATSSTSYEQYF
TGTGCCACCAGCTCTACTTCCTACGAGCAGTACTTC
>.|TRBJ1-4|.|TRBV6-1
CASSRSGGEKLFF
TGTGCCAGCAGCCGAAGCGGGGGGGAAAAACTGTTTTTT
>.|TRBJ1-1|many|TRBV29-1
CSVCEGAGVTANTEAFF
TGCAGCGTCTGTGAAGGGGCAGGGGTCACAGCTAACACTGAAGCTTTCTTT
>TRBD1|TRBJ1-5|.|TRBV7-8
CASSMDRASNQPEHF
TGCGCCAGCAGCATGGACAGGGCTAGCAATCAGCCCGAGCATTTT
>TRBD1|TRBJ2-7|few|TRBV5-6
CASSLAGTGSSYEQYF
TGCGCCAGCAGCTTGGCCGGGACAGGGAGCTCCTACGAGCAGTACTTC
>.|TRBJ2-7|.|TRBV29-1
CSVAGGASYEQYF
TGCAGCGTTGCGGGGGGCGCTTCCTACGAGCAGTACTTC